The text below deals with one T cell receptor (beta chain). Its antigen target is currently unknown. Base quality data are lacking; no much larger clone is found one base away. Patients underwent resection in Japan or China between the mid-2010s and the late 2010s. Two lung cancer pathologists independently reviewed H&E slides to confirm the histologic diagnosis of every case. To enrich premalignant or tumor cells for nucleic acid extraction, macro-dissection was performed after pathologic assessment. The AllPrep DNA/RNA FFPE Kit was used to isolate DNA from FFPE tissue. For CDR1 and CDR2, the germline V gene lists ENHRY and SYGVKD. Its CDR3 holds 11 amino acids, cysteine through phenylalanine. Of the read, only the CDR3 DNA is kept; its 33 bases are in frame from base 1. V is pared back by 10 bases and J by 2 bases, with 7 bases lying between the germline termini. Using the immunoSEQ hsTCRbeta Kit, TCR beta CDR3 regions were sequenced from DNA. In the source study's methods: The ImmunoSEQ Analyzer was used to analyse the TCR sequencing data. T cell clonality was defined as 1 minus Pielou's evenness, calculated on productive rearrangements. The inverse Simpson index, applied to productive templates, was used to measure T cell diversity. T cell density was defined as TCR beta template counts normalized to usable DNA, with usable DNA estimated by amplification and sequencing of housekeeping genes. TCR metrics were compared across histologic stages using two-sided Kruskal-Wallis tests. The immuneACCESS repertoire file appears here via TCRdb, limited to in-frame rearrangements. These files lack a portion of the clones; in checked studies, under half of the deficit traces to unresolved V genes, and the cause of the others is not known. V and J calls and clone size are copied from that table; D and trimming were computed from the DNA. This sample gives about 27,000 clones in total; about two thirds of them show up just once. The ten largest clones add up to 4.5% to 7% of the sample.

This sample is drawn from a study of immune evolution from preneoplasia to lung adenocarcinoma (dated by TCRdb to the early 2020s). Concerning the study at large: HLA loss of heterozygosity was seen in approximately 6.7%, 15% and 36% of AIS, MIA and ADC lesions, and in no AAH lesions. The study combined immune gene expression, TCR sequencing and multiplex immunofluorescence to profile immune contexture across lung adenocarcinoma precursors and invasive adenocarcinoma. Resected precursor lesions (AAH, AIS, MIA) and invasive adenocarcinomas were each compared against paired morphologically normal lung tissue. The sample size was set by how many specimens were available, not by a prior power calculation. The immune data were integrated with whole exome sequencing and methylation data from the same cohort of nodules. In total, the cohort included some 54 patients with pulmonary nodules, all of whom underwent surgical resection. The TCR sequencing data were obtained from some 50 patients. It was reported in the study that 105 samples were used for TCR sequencing. POLYSOLVER was used to infer class I HLA alleles from exome data, and LOHHLA was used to detect allele-specific HLA loss.

Broad study findings and their caveats: Clonality was highest in normal lung, while later-stage lesions appeared to have lower clonality but higher T cell density and diversity. Findings were based on association rather than direct causation; larger cohorts with long-term follow-up and longitudinal biopsies were deemed needed. KRAS-mutant nodules showed the highest T cell clonality compared with EGFR-mutant or double wild-type lesions. The highest top T cell clone frequencies were observed in normal lung, and a progressive decrease in top T cell clone frequencies appeared to occur from AAH through AIS, MIA and invasive adenocarcinoma. Because every patient came from Japan and China, how well the results apply to Western populations was uncertain.

The rearranged segments are TRBV10-3 and TRBJ2-3; the D gene assignment is ambiguous. The TCR originated in a person between 55 and 69 years old with invasive lung adenocarcinoma. Some clones in this sample may be carry-over from other donors' samples. Sequencing was carried out using FFPE invasive lung adenocarcinoma tissue. Reading the label with the study, this specimen's cell subset or site is: frankly invasive lung adenocarcinoma (ADC). The encoded CDR3 is CATKATDTQYF. The DNA sequence is TGTGCCACCAAAGCCACAGATACGCAGTATTTT.